Following are 20 T cell receptor beta chains from one sample sequenced in a study of shared clonotypes between healthy human individuals. Using immunoSEQ multiplex PCR, the repertoire was profiled, and TCRdb retains in-frame clones only, with some absent. Of 950,000 to 1,100,000 clones listed, roughly 80% are singletons. The sequencing input was memory CD4+ T cells sorted from blood. Subset indicated: CD45RA-negative fraction. All receptors come from a young man in good health.

The gene calls are TRBV2 and TRBJ2-7, with D possibly matching TRBD1 (6 bases). CDR1 and CDR2 (germline): SNHLY, FYNNEI. Trimming shortened V by 5 bases and J by 5 bases, and 22 bases separated the two germline ends. The CDR3 consists of 16 residues. The CDR3 loop is CASSPEWAGVRNEQYF. The CDR3 coding sequence is TGTGCCAGCAGTCCCGAATGGGCAGGGGTACGGAACGAGCAGTACTTC.

This clone was counted at least ten times. The V call is TRBV5-1, the J call TRBJ2-1, with D perhaps TRBD1 or TRBD2 (5 bases each). Trimming removed 0 bases from V and 10 bases from J, with 14 bases in between. The CDR3 contains 14 residues. Germline CDR1 SGHRS, CDR2 YFSETQ. The CDR3 nucleotides read TGCGCCAGCAGCTTGGTGTTGGGGGACCACGAGCAGTTCTTC. Translating gives CASSLVLGDHEQFF.

This sequence joins TRBV5-4 and TRBJ2-3; 10 bases map to TRBD1. CDR1 SGHNT and CDR2 YYREEE come from the germline V gene (reference sequence). This CDR3 comprises 18 residues. Germline trimming cut 4 bases from V and 1 base from J; bases unmatched to any gene: 12. CDR3 DNA sequence: TGTGCCAGCAGCCTTCCGACCCAAGGGACAGGGGGCACAGATACGCAGTATTTT. This codes for CASSLPTQGTGGTDTQYF.

About this clone: The same CDR3 can be traced to other DNA sequences in this sample. V usage is TRBV29-1 and J usage is TRBJ2-7; D is possibly TRBD1 (5 bases). V was trimmed by 4 bases and J by 0 bases, leaving 7 bases between them. Germline V lookup: CDR1 SQVTM, CDR2 ANQGSEA. The CDR3 consists of 12 residues. The chain's CDR3 is CSVGQSSYEQYF. Written as DNA, the CDR3 is TGCAGCGTTGGACAGTCCTCCTACGAGCAGTACTTC.

The rearrangement uses TRBV4-3 and TRBJ1-2; 7 positions match TRBD1. Germline CDR1 and CDR2: LGHNA and YSLEER. V was pared by 4 bases and J by 8 bases, with 10 bases of the junction left unmatched. The CDR3 covers 14 residues. The CDR3: CASSPAGTVRGYTF. Written as DNA, the CDR3 is TGCGCCAGCAGCCCAGCCGGGACAGTCCGGGGCTACACCTTC.

The chain links TRBV6-1 to TRBJ1-6; D is undetermined. The CDR3 is made up of 15 amino acids. Germline V CDR1 and CDR2: MNHNS, SASEGT. Trimming pared 6 bases from V and 0 bases from J, leaving 9 bases between. In DNA form, the CDR3 reads TGTGCCAGCAGCTTCGGTAGCTCCTATAATTCACCCCTCCACTTT. It specifies CASSFGSSYNSPLHF.

The rearrangement joins TRBV6-1 to TRBJ1-4; D is unresolved. V lost 2 bases, J lost 7 bases, and 11 bases lay in between. The CDR3 spans 14 residues. Germline V gene data show CDR1 as MNHNS and CDR2 as SASEGT. CDR3 in amino acids: CASSELTLGEKLFF. In nucleotides, the CDR3 is TGTGCCAGCAGTGAACTAACCCTGGGTGAAAAACTGTTTTTT.

This sequence joins TRBV28 and TRBJ1-3, with 8 nucleotides matching TRBD1. V was clipped by 5 bases and J by 4 bases; unmatched bases: 7. Looked up from germline, CDR1 is MDHEN and CDR2 is SYDVKM. The CDR3 consists of 15 residues. CDR3 sequence reads: CASSRHTGGGNTIYF. The CDR3 DNA follows: TGTGCCAGCAGTCGCCACACAGGGGGAGGAAACACCATATATTTT.

The chain is built from TRBV9 and TRBJ1-2; D gene uncertain. Trimming shortened V by 0 bases and J by 0 bases, and 9 bases separated the two germline ends. Looked up from germline, CDR1 is SGDLS and CDR2 is YYNGEE. There are 15 residues in the CDR3. The CDR3 region is CASSVAPGTNYGYTF. In DNA, the CDR3 is TGTGCCAGCAGCGTAGCTCCGGGGACTAACTATGGCTACACCTTC. Full variable domain (rest looked up from reference TRBV9 and TRBJ1-2): DSGVTQTPKHLITATGQRVTLRCSPRSGDLSVYWYQQSLDQGLQFLIQYYNGEERAKGNILERFSAQQFPDLHSELNLSSLELGDSALYFCASSVAPGTNYGYTFGSGTRLTVV.

This clone occurred once. The chain recombines TRBV5-1 with TRBJ2-5; D is undetermined. The V end was cut by 0 bases, the J end by 2 bases, with 11 bases between. The CDR3 length is 15 residues. Germline V lookup: CDR1 SGHRS, CDR2 YFSETQ. This CDR3 reads CASSLADGRQETQYF. As DNA, the CDR3 is TGCGCCAGCAGCTTGGCGGACGGGCGACAAGAGACCCAGTACTTC.

The chain recombines TRBV14 with TRBJ1-4; 8 bases agree with TRBD1. The CDR3 has 13 residues. V trimming: 6 bases; J trimming: 10 bases; junction bases outside the gene matches: 7. From germline, CDR1 is SGHDN and CDR2 FVKESK. Here the CDR3 DNA reads TGTGCCAGCAGTCAGGGGGCACGGGGAAAACTGTTTTTT. Amino acids: CASSQGARGKLFF.

This clone was seen many times. The chain joins TRBV5-1 to TRBJ1-2; TRBD1 matches 7 bases. The CDR3 extends over 14 amino acids. The germline CDR1 and CDR2 sequences are SGHRS and YFSETQ. V trimming: 4 bases; J trimming: 6 bases; junction bases outside the gene matches: 9. In nucleotides, the CDR3 is TGCGCCAGCAGCACGGACAGGACCCGGGATGGCTACACCTTC. As protein: CASSTDRTRDGYTF.

The chain couples TRBV7-2 to TRBJ2-3, with 9 positions matching TRBD1. This CDR3 spans 17 amino acids. V lost 5 bases and J lost 3; bases outside the gene matches: 12. Germline CDR1 SGHTA, CDR2 FQGNSA. In nucleotides, the CDR3 is TGTGCCAGCAGCCAGTGGGGACAGGGAGAACGTACAGATACGCAGTATTTT. This sequence encodes CASSQWGQGERTDTQYF.

V gene TRBV11-3 combines with J gene TRBJ1-1; D not certain. Trimming shortened V by 4 bases and J by 0 bases, and 6 bases separated the two germline ends. From germline, CDR1 is SGHNT and CDR2 YENEEA. The CDR3 totals 13 residues. CDR3 loop: CASSSSVNTEAFF. The CDR3 DNA is TGTGCCAGCAGCTCAAGTGTGAACACTGAAGCTTTCTTT. The full variable domain, its missing parts supplied by reference TRBV11-3 and TRBJ1-1, is EAGVVQSPRYKIIEKKQPVAFWCNPISGHNTLYWYLQNLGQGPELLIRYENEEAVDDSQLPKDRFSAERLKGVDSTLKIQPAELGDSAVYLCASSSSVNTEAFFGQGTRLTVV.

V and J are TRBV18 and TRBJ2-5, with unresolved D. Trimming removed 4 bases from V and 5 bases from J, with 11 bases in between. Looked up from germline, CDR1 is KGHSH and CDR2 is LQKENI. The CDR3 extends over 13 amino acids. Written as DNA, the CDR3 is TGTGCCAGCTCACTTGGATACTCGGAGACCCAGTACTTC. This codes for CASSLGYSETQYF.

This clone turned up a few times. V usage is TRBV6-1 and J usage is TRBJ1-1; the D is unclear. The CDR3 totals 13 residues. Trimming removed 2 bases from V and 6 bases from J, with 10 bases in between. The germline V gene encodes CDR1 MNHNS and CDR2 SASEGT. CDR3 sequence reads: CASSEFGRAEAFF. DNA of the CDR3: TGTGCCAGCAGTGAATTCGGGCGCGCTGAAGCTTTCTTT.

The J gene is TRBJ2-7, the V gene TRBV10-3; 10 nucleotides line up with TRBD1. Per germline, CDR1 ENHRY and CDR2 SYGVKD. V was pared by 10 bases and J by 5 bases, with 2 bases of the junction left unmatched. CDR3 length: 11 amino acids. The CDR3 nucleotides are TGTGCCAACGGACAGGGGGACGAGCAGTACTTC. Translating gives CANGQGDEQYF.

This chain uses TRBV7-8 with TRBJ1-6, with 9 bases that match TRBD1. The V gene end was trimmed by 5 bases and the J gene end by 7 bases; junction bases not matched to a gene: 6. This CDR3 comprises 15 residues. Germline V CDR1 and CDR2: SGHVS, FQNEAQ. CDR3 coding DNA: TGTGCCAGCAGCCAAACCGGGACAGGGAATTCACCCCTCCACTTT. Translated: CASSQTGTGNSPLHF.

DNA of the CDR3: TGTGCCTCCAATGGACGTTGGGAAAAACTGTTTTTT. It codes for CASNGRWEKLFF. V gene TRBV30 combines with J gene TRBJ1-4; no definite D call. Germline values: CDR1 GTSNPN, CDR2 SVGIG (reference sequence). V was trimmed by 7 bases and J by 8 bases, leaving 14 bases between them. The CDR3 is made up of 12 amino acids.

The rearrangement uses TRBV18 and TRBJ2-3; D may be TRBD1 (6 bases). CDR3 length equals 16 residues. Per germline, CDR1 KGHSH and CDR2 LQKENI. Trimming cost V 3 bases and J 2 bases, with 15 bases left between them. The CDR3 spells CASSPKKQGPTDTQYF. CDR3 sequence (DNA): TGTGCCAGCTCACCGAAGAAACAGGGTCCCACAGATACGCAGTATTTT.